These T cell receptor beta chains were read from a single sample in a study of regulatory T cells in long-lasting Graves disease. TCRdb recomputed calls from the multiplex PCR reads with MiXCR, one row per CDR3 protein. The repertoire holds approximately 310,000 distinct CDR3 sequences, about 20% seen once, with 38% in the top ten. This material consisted of peripheral blood mononuclear cells (PBMCs), taken at new diagnosis, from a patient treated with antithyroid drugs. The receptors here all came from a female donor with Graves disease. Both conserved end residues are part of each CDR3. D genes are given only for firm matches. The size entry is marked missing in some rows and otherwise reads once, few, many or a size class.

V: TRBV11-3
J: TRBJ2-1
size: many
D: TRBD2
DNA: TGTGCCAGCACTCGGGCGGGAGAAGTCAATGAGCAGTTCTTC
CDR3: CASTRAGEVNEQFF

V: TRBV28
J: TRBJ1-5
size: NA
D: NA
DNA: TGTGCCAGCCATTATGGGGGCGGAGGGAATCAGCCCCAGCATTTT
CDR3: CASHYGGGGNQPQHF

V: TRBV7-6
J: TRBJ2-2
size: NA
D: NA
DNA: TGTGCCAGCAGCCCCTACGGAGGCACCGGGGAGCTGTTTTTT
CDR3: CASSPYGGTGELFF

V: TRBV18
J: TRBJ1-1
size: many
D: NA
DNA: TGTGCCAGCTCACCGAAGGGGGGGCCGAACACTGAAGCTTTCTTT
CDR3: CASSPKGGPNTEAFF

V: TRBV19
J: TRBJ2-1
size: few
D: TRBD1
DNA: TGTGCCAGTAGTCCGACGACAGGGGTCTACAATGAGCAGTTCTTC
CDR3: CASSPTTGVYNEQFF

V: TRBV6-5
J: TRBJ2-3
size: many
D: TRBD2
DNA: TGTGCCAGCAGTTCAGGACTAGCGGGAGTGTTAGATACGCAGTATTTT
CDR3: CASSSGLAGVLDTQYF

V: TRBV2
J: TRBJ1-4
size: many
D: NA
DNA: TGTGCCAGTTCCCCAAGTCAGACTAATGAAAAACTGTTTTTT
CDR3: CASSPSQTNEKLFF

V: TRBV19
J: TRBJ2-2
size: NA
D: TRBD2
DNA: TGTGCCAGTATGCTAAGAGGACTAGCGGGAGGGGAGATTGCGAACACCGGGGAGCTGTTTTTT
CDR3: CASMLRGLAGGEIANTGELFF

V: TRBV10-1
J: TRBJ2-2
size: many
D: NA
DNA: TGCGCCAGCAGTGGCCCACTAGAGCCCGGGGAGCTGTTTTTT
CDR3: CASSGPLEPGELFF

V: TRBV14
J: TRBJ2-4
size: NA
D: NA
DNA: TGTGCCAGCAGCCAAGTTCGGGGGACCTTTCACATTCAGTACTTC
CDR3: CASSQVRGTFHIQYF

V: TRBV29-1
J: TRBJ2-7
size: few
D: TRBD1
DNA: TGCAGCGTTTACCAACCGGGACAGGCCTACGAGCAGTACTTC
CDR3: CSVYQPGQAYEQYF

V: TRBV12-3/TRBV12-4
J: TRBJ1-2
size: NA
D: NA
DNA: TGTGCCAGCAGTTTCTTCGGGGGAGATGGCTACACCTTC
CDR3: CASSFFGGDGYTF

V: TRBV2
J: TRBJ2-2
size: NA
D: NA
DNA: TGTGCCAGCAGTGCTAAGGTGGCCGGGGAGCTGTTTTTT
CDR3: CASSAKVAGELFF

V: TRBV10-3
J: TRBJ2-1
size: many
D: NA
DNA: TGTGCCATCAGACCGGGACTGGGCCTCAATGAGCAGTTCTTC
CDR3: CAIRPGLGLNEQFF

V: TRBV5-1
J: TRBJ2-4
size: few
D: NA
DNA: TGCGCCAGCAGGTTAGGCGACATTCAGTACTTC
CDR3: CASRLGDIQYF

V: TRBV10-2
J: TRBJ2-1
size: many
D: TRBD2
DNA: TGCGCCACCAAGGCGGGACTAGCGGGATCAGGCAATGAGCAGTTCTTC
CDR3: CATKAGLAGSGNEQFF

V: TRBV29-1
J: TRBJ2-2
size: few
D: NA
DNA: TGCAGCGTTGAAGGAGGGGGGCACACCGGGGAGCTGTTTTTT
CDR3: CSVEGGGHTGELFF

V: TRBV20-1
J: TRBJ2-3
size: many
D: NA
DNA: TGCAGTGCTAGAGGGGAGAGCACAGATACGCAGTATTTT
CDR3: CSARGESTDTQYF